These T cell receptor beta chains were read from a single sample in a study of T cell repertoires in cytomegalovirus infection. The antigens of these receptors remain unknown. Using its own MiXCR run on the reads, TCRdb lists one record per CDR3 protein. Of roughly 920,000 distinct CDR3 sequences detected, 31% appear once; the ten largest clones hold over 12%. The material sequenced was cultured CD8+ T cells from PBMCs, taken from culture after CMV antigen stimulation. All receptors derive from a human donor in good health (CMV status not recorded). Some clones in this sample may be carry-over from other donors' samples. Each CDR3 is given with its conserved first and last residue.

v_call	cdr3_aa
TRBV7-6	CASSVSGMGTQYF
TRBV7-6	CASSLAQDVGSRLHTDTQYF
TRBV6-5	CASRQGGTRGGETQYF
TRBV7-2	CASSTSYMNTEAFF
TRBV27	CASSPLGTSGGIGELFF
TRBV12-3/TRBV12-4	CASSLVAPSAETQYF
TRBV19	CASGLYRNTEAFF
TRBV12-3/TRBV12-4	CASSNRGIYEQYF
TRBV2	CASSGQGRGAEAFF
TRBV4-1	CASSLMGGTQYF
TRBV7-8	CASSLGFSGGSSDTQYF
TRBV7-6	CASSFPVEAGGPSTDTQYF
TRBV6-1	CASSDQVSDTEAFF
TRBV6-5	CASSYLLTGTSYFF
TRBV7-9	CASSRGDTGEKLFF
TRBV6-5	CASSGTGGIYYGYTF
TRBV4-1	CASSQGGLAGEYTDTQYF
TRBV4-3	CASSRTTGSNSPLHF
TRBV29-1	CSVEDHGAANYGYTF
TRBV7-6	CASSSGAGQETQYF
TRBV20-1	CSVPKMARPPHYGYTF
TRBV7-9	CASSLLPMGGRGSSYEQYF